The next 31 T cell receptor beta chains were all read from a single sample in a study of T-cell memory formation after mild COVID-19. In TCRdb, the 5' RACE reads were re-called with MiXCR into one record per CDR3 protein. This sample has tens of thousands of distinct CDR3 sequences, with roughly 13% found just once. The sample taken for sequencing was PBMCs or a T cell subset sorted from them (not recorded which). These receptors originate from a young man who had mild COVID-19 (a few samples of this study predate the infection). Cell type and time point are not known.

Only a few counts were recorded for this clonotype. The chain uses TRBV9 and TRBJ2-3, with TRBD2 matching 9 bases. CDR1 and CDR2 from the germline V gene are SGDLS and YYNGEE. The CDR3 is made up of 14 amino acids. The V segment lost 7 bases and the J segment 2 bases; nucleotides outside the gene matches: 5. CDR3 DNA sequence: TGTGCCAGCGGTAGCGGGGGCGTCACAGATACGCAGTATTTT. It yields the protein CASGSGGVTDTQYF.

This clonotype was seen a handful of times. The chain links TRBV5-1 to TRBJ1-1; weak D call: TRBD1 (5 bases). V was cut by 1 base and J by 5 bases, with 9 bases left in between. This CDR3 has 13 amino acids. Germline CDR1 is SGHRS and CDR2 is YFSETQ. Here the CDR3 DNA reads TGCGCCAGCAGCTTGCGGGGGTATACTGAAGCTTTCTTT. Its protein is CASSLRGYTEAFF.

J is TRBJ1-2 and V is TRBV11-2; TRBD1 aligns across 8 bases. The CDR3 runs to 13 residues. After removal of 1 base from V and 6 bases from J, the junction contained 1 base not matched to a gene. Germline CDR1 SGHAT, CDR2 FQNNGV. The CDR3: CASSLGTGHGYTF. The CDR3 bases are TGTGCCAGCAGCTTAGGGACAGGGCATGGCTACACCTTC.

The rearrangement joins TRBV7-8 to TRBJ1-3; tentatively, D is TRBD1 (6 bases). Trimming removed 4 bases from V and 0 bases from J, with 13 bases in between. The CDR3 has 16 residues. Germline V gene data show CDR1 as SGHVS and CDR2 as FQNEAQ. CDR3 DNA sequence: TGTGCCAGCAGCTCCTCGACAGGCACCTCTGGAAACACCATATATTTT. The encoded protein is CASSSSTGTSGNTIYF.

V is TRBV9 and J is TRBJ2-5, with D possibly being TRBD1 or TRBD2 (5 bases each). In germline, CDR1 is SGDLS, CDR2 YYNGEE. Trimming shortened V by 6 bases and J by 1 base, and 13 bases separated the two germline ends. The CDR3 sequence is 14 residues long. In nucleotides, the CDR3 is TGTGCCAGCAATCGAGGGGCAGTCCAAGAGACCCAGTACTTC. Encoded protein: CASNRGAVQETQYF.

This clonotype was seen ten or more times. This chain connects TRBV27 to TRBJ2-1; possible D gene TRBD2, 5 bases. This CDR3 is 14 amino acids long. V was clipped by 10 bases and J by 6 bases, with 19 bases between them. CDR1 and CDR2 from the germline V gene are MNHEY and SMNVEV (reference sequence). The CDR3 reads CATGVISSRNEQFF. The CDR3 DNA is TGTGCCACCGGGGTCATATCCAGTCGCAATGAGCAGTTCTTC.

J is TRBJ2-3 and V is TRBV7-2; TRBD1 agrees at 10 bases. This CDR3 has 16 residues. Germline V gene sequence: CDR1 SGHTA, CDR2 FQGNSA. V shed 4 bases, J shed 2 bases, and the junction held 6 bases outside the gene matches. CDR3 nucleotide sequence: TGTGCCAGCAGCTCCGGGGACAGGGGATACACAGATACGCAGTATTTT. Translating gives CASSSGDRGYTDTQYF.

The gene calls are TRBV12-5 and TRBJ2-5, with 7 bases lining up with TRBD1. V gave up 0 bases and J gave up 5 bases; unmatched junction bases: 3. The CDR3 covers 14 residues. Germline assignment: CDR1 LGHNT and CDR2 FRNRAP. This chain's CDR3 is CASGLVKQGETQYF. For the CDR3, the DNA is TGTGCTAGTGGTTTGGTAAAACAGGGGGAGACCCAGTACTTC.

For this clonotype: This sequence may be a read error, since a much larger clone differs from it by one base. The chain couples TRBV7-9 to TRBJ2-5; unclear D gene. Deletions cut 1 base from V and 5 bases from J, with 5 bases between. The length of the CDR3 is 12 residues. Germline V gene lookup returns CDR1 SEHNR and CDR2 FQNEAQ (reference sequence). CDR3 region: CASSLGFETQYF. DNA for the CDR3: TGTGCCAGCAGCTTAGGGTTCGAGACCCAGTACTTC.

This clonotype was counted a few times. The chain uses TRBV12-3 or TRBV12-4 and TRBJ2-7, with D unclear. The CDR3 has 13 amino acids. V dropped 6 bases and J dropped 3 bases, with 12 bases sitting between them. The CDR3 region is CASRNEYRYEQYF. DNA of the CDR3: TGTGCCAGCAGGAATGAATACCGCTACGAGCAGTACTTC.

This chain uses TRBV7-9 with TRBJ1-1, with D possibly matching TRBD1 (6 bases). The CDR3 loop spans 15 amino acids. The V gene's germline CDR1 is SEHNR and CDR2 FQNEAQ (reference sequence). With 5 bases removed from V and 5 bases from J, the gap between germline ends came to 18 bases. CDR3 in amino acids: CASSTFGGLRTEAFF. The CDR3, as DNA: TGTGCCAGCAGCACCTTCGGGGGGCTGAGGACTGAAGCTTTCTTT.

This clonotype was recorded many times. This rearrangement joins TRBV12-3 or TRBV12-4 to TRBJ2-3; 8 nucleotides align to TRBD2. Trimming took 3 bases from V and 1 from J; bases not matched to a gene: 0. The CDR3 is 14 residues long. Written as DNA, the CDR3 is TGTGCCAGCAGTTTCGGGGGGGGCACAGATACGCAGTATTTT. Protein sequence: CASSFGGGTDTQYF.

This clonotype came up a few times. The genes are TRBV29-1 and TRBJ2-4; D possibly corresponds to TRBD1 (5 bases). V gave up 0 bases and J gave up 7 bases, with 16 bases separating them. The CDR3 loop spans 15 amino acids. From germline, CDR1 is SQVTM and CDR2 ANQGSEA. This chain's CDR3 is CSVEDPELGRNIQYF. The CDR3 DNA reads as TGCAGCGTTGAAGATCCGGAACTGGGGCGGAACATTCAGTACTTC. Full variable domain (missing parts from reference TRBV29-1 and TRBJ2-4): SAVISQKPSRDICQRGTSLTIQCQVDSQVTMMFWYRQQPGQSLTLIATANQGSEATYESGFVIDKFPISRPNLTFSTLTVSNMSPEDSSIYLCSVEDPELGRNIQYFGAGTRLSVL.

The V gene is TRBV6-6, the J gene TRBJ2-7; D ambiguous. The CDR3 covers 11 residues. V was clipped by 2 bases and J by 6 bases, with 5 bases between them. The germline V gene encodes CDR1 MNHNY and CDR2 SVGAGI (reference sequence). The CDR3 sequence is CASSYGGEQYF. The CDR3 bases are TGTGCCAGCAGTTACGGCGGCGAGCAGTACTTC.

The chain is built from TRBV7-8 and TRBJ1-5; TRBD1 agrees at 7 bases. The CDR3 spans 18 residues. Trimming cost V 5 bases and J 2 bases; bases outside gene matches: 15. The germline V gene has CDR1 SGHVS and CDR2 FQNEAQ. CDR3 loop: CASSPEYRGRGGNQPQHF. CDR3 DNA: TGTGCCAGCAGCCCGGAATACAGGGGTCGGGGCGGCAATCAGCCCCAGCATTTT.

The chain has TRBV9 and TRBJ1-6; 8 nucleotides match TRBD1. CDR3 length: 16 residues. Germline CDR1 is SGDLS and CDR2 is YYNGEE. Unmatched junction bases numbered 8, after V lost 3 bases and J lost 6 bases. The DNA for the CDR3 is TGTGCCAGCAGCGCCCCCGGGACAGGAATTAATTCACCCCTCCACTTT. Its translation is CASSAPGTGINSPLHF. Complete variable domain (other parts from reference TRBV9 and TRBJ1-6): DSGVTQTPKHLITATGQRVTLRCSPRSGDLSVYWYQQSLDQGLQFLIQYYNGEERAKGNILERFSAQQFPDLHSELNLSSLELGDSALYFCASSAPGTGINSPLHFGNGTRLTVT.

The chain has TRBV7-2 and TRBJ1-5, with D perhaps TRBD1 (5 bases). This CDR3 has 15 residues. The V and J ends lost 4 bases and 7 bases respectively, with 17 bases between them. The germline V gene has CDR1 SGHTA and CDR2 FQGNSA. DNA for the CDR3: TGTGCCAGCAGCTCGCTAGCCGGGACCTACCAGCCCCAGCATTTT. Translated: CASSSLAGTYQPQHF.

The chain combines TRBV20-1 with TRBJ2-7; TRBD2 agrees at 7 bases. The CDR3 has 13 residues. V dropped 4 bases and J dropped 4; count of bases not matched to a gene: 7. Germline CDR1 DFQATT, CDR2 SNEGSKA (reference sequence). In DNA form, the CDR3 reads TGCAGTGCTACAGAGCGGGGACCTTACGAGCAGTACTTC. It yields the protein CSATERGPYEQYF.

By share of the sample, this clonotype is medium-sized (0.01 to 0.1%). CDR3 region: CSARTGIRYEQYF. CDR3 DNA: TGCAGTGCTAGGACAGGGATCCGCTACGAGCAGTACTTC. The V gene is TRBV20-1, the J gene TRBJ2-7; the match to TRBD1 covers 7 bases. The CDR3 sequence is 13 residues long. Trimming removed 3 bases from V and 3 bases from J; junction bases left unmatched: 5. Per the germline V gene, CDR1 is DFQATT and CDR2 is SNEGSKA (reference sequence).

The rearrangement links TRBV6-2 or TRBV6-3 to TRBJ2-7, with TRBD2 matching over 7 bases. The CDR3 has 14 amino acids. With V trimmed by 7 bases and J by 2 bases, 8 bases remained unmatched. From germline, CDR1 is MNHEY and CDR2 SVGEGT. CDR3 nucleotide sequence: TGTGCCAGCACCCTATGGGGGGGGGCCTACGAGCAGTACTTC. Translated: CASTLWGGAYEQYF.

This clonotype was recorded a few times. This chain uses TRBV6-2 or TRBV6-3 with TRBJ1-5, with D perhaps matching TRBD1 (5 bases). This CDR3 is 14 amino acids long. The V gene lost 7 bases and the J gene lost 2 bases, with 12 bases spanning the gap. The V gene's germline CDR1 is MNHEY and CDR2 SVGEGT. CDR3 DNA sequence: TGTGCCAGCACCCTCGTAGGGGGCAATCAGCCCCAGCATTTT. Translating gives CASTLVGGNQPQHF.

This clonotype was seen many times. The chain combines TRBV21-1 with TRBJ1-2; the table's D call of TRBD1 was not tested on the DNA. TRBV21-1 is a documented pseudogene. This CDR3 is built from 15 residues. The CDR3 region is CASPRSPGAAYGYTF. The CDR3 DNA follows: TGTGCCAGCCCGCGCTCGCCAGGGGCCGCCTATGGCTACACCTTC.

The table lists this clonotype with many counts. This chain links TRBV4-1 with TRBJ2-7; 9 bases line up with TRBD2. V shed 0 bases, J shed 6 bases, and the junction held 3 bases outside the gene matches. Germline V gene data show CDR1 as MGHRA and CDR2 as YSYEKL. CDR3 size: 14 residues. CDR3 DNA sequence: TGCGCCAGCAGCCAAGATGGGACTAGCTCCGAGCAGTACTTC. Residues: CASSQDGTSSEQYF.

This clonotype showed up just a few times. This chain links TRBV6-2 or TRBV6-3 with TRBJ2-7; TRBD1 is a possible D gene (6 bases). The germline V gene encodes CDR1 MNHEY and CDR2 SVGEGT. With 2 bases removed from V and 6 bases from J, the gap between germline ends came to 20 bases. The CDR3 has 16 amino acids. In DNA form, the CDR3 reads TGTGCCAGCAGTTACCCTTTTCGACAGGATAGGACCGAGCAGTACTTC. Its translation is CASSYPFRQDRTEQYF.

The sample holds a few counts of this clonotype. The chain has TRBV5-1 and TRBJ1-1; 10 bases align to TRBD1. J gave up 1 base and V 6 bases, and 6 bases lay outside the gene matches. CDR3 length equals 15 residues. The germline V gene has CDR1 SGHRS and CDR2 YFSETQ. The CDR3 is CASIDRDRGNTEAFF. The CDR3 DNA reads as TGCGCCAGCATCGACCGGGACAGGGGGAACACTGAAGCTTTCTTT.

This sequence joins TRBV5-1 and TRBJ2-1, with 10 bases aligning to TRBD1. Looked up from germline, CDR1 is SGHRS and CDR2 is YFSETQ. V trimming: 7 bases; J trimming: 7 bases; junction bases outside the gene matches: 5. The CDR3 totals 13 residues. CDR3 sequence (DNA): TGCGCCAGCCGGGAGGGACAGGGGAATGAGCAGTTCTTC. This encodes CASREGQGNEQFF.

In this sample, this clonotype turned up a few times. The rearrangement links TRBV7-9 to TRBJ1-1; weak D call: TRBD1 (6 bases). Trimming removed 2 bases at V and 11 bases at J, with 15 bases between. The CDR3 loop spans 13 amino acids. Per the germline V gene, CDR1 is SEHNR and CDR2 is FQNEAQ (reference sequence). CDR3 residues: CASSLPGALRAFF. The DNA for the CDR3 is TGTGCCAGCAGCTTACCGGGGGCTTTGAGGGCTTTCTTT.

The chain joins TRBV2 to TRBJ1-5; D remains unclear. V lost 8 bases and J lost 2, with 13 bases in between. CDR1 and CDR2 from the germline V gene are SNHLY and FYNNEI. CDR3 length: 14 residues. The CDR3 DNA reads as TGTGCCAGCGCAGGAAAAGTGGGCAATCAGCCCCAGCATTTT. Residues: CASAGKVGNQPQHF.

This clonotype showed up just a few times. The V call is TRBV5-8, the J call TRBJ2-5; tentative D call: TRBD2 (6 bases). V was clipped by 4 bases and J by 4 bases, with 14 bases between them. The CDR3 spans 14 residues. Germline assignment: CDR1 SGHTS and CDR2 YDEGEE. The CDR3 sequence is CASSPTGVRETQYF. Here the CDR3 DNA reads TGTGCCAGCAGCCCCACGGGGGTAAGAGAGACCCAGTACTTC.

Only a few counts were recorded for this clonotype. The rearrangement uses TRBV18 and TRBJ2-2, with 11 bases fitting TRBD1. This CDR3 region has 16 residues. The V gene end was trimmed by 3 bases and the J gene end by 5 bases; junction bases not matched to a gene: 5. Per the germline V gene, CDR1 is KGHSH and CDR2 is LQKENI. DNA of the CDR3: TGTGCCAGCTCACCGTCGGACAGGGGGCATACCGGGGAGCTGTTTTTT. Encoded protein: CASSPSDRGHTGELFF.

V gene TRBV6-2 or TRBV6-3 combines with J gene TRBJ2-5, with D tentatively TRBD1 or TRBD2 (5 bases each). CDR3 length equals 15 residues. Germline CDR1 and CDR2: MNHEY and SVGEGT. V was trimmed by 0 bases and J by 2 bases, leaving 10 bases between them. DNA for the CDR3: TGTGCCAGCAGTTACTCGGGACCGCTACAAGAGACCCAGTACTTC. Translated: CASSYSGPLQETQYF.